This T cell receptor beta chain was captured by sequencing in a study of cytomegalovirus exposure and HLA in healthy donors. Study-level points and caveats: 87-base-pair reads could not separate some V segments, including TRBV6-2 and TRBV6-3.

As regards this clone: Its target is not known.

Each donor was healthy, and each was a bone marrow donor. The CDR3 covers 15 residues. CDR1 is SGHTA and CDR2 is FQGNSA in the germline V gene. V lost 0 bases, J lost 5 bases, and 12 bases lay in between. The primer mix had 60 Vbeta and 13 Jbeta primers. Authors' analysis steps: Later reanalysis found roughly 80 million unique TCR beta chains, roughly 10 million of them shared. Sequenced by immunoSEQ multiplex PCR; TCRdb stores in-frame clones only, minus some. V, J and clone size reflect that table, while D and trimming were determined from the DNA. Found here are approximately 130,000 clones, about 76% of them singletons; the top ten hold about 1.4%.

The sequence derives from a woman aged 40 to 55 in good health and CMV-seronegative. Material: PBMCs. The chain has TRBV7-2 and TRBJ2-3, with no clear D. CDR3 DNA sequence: TGTGCCAGCAGCTTAGCCGGTACCCCCGAAGATACGCAGTATTTT. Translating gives CASSLAGTPEDTQYF. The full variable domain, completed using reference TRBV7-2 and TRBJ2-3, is GAGVSQSPSNKVTEKGKDVELRCDPISGHTALYWYRQSLGQGLEFLIYFQGNSAPDKSGLPSDRFSAERTGGSVSTLTIQRTQQEDSAVYLCASSLAGTPEDTQYFGPGTRLTVL.